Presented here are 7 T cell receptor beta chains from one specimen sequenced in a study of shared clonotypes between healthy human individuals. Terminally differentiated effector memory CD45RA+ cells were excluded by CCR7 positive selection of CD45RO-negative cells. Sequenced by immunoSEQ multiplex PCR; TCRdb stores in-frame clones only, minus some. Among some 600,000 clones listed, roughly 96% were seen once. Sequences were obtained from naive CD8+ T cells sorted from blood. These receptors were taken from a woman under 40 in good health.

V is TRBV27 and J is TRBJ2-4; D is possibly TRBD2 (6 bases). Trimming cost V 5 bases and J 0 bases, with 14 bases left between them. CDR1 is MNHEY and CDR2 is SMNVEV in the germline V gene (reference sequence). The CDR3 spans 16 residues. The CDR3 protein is CASSVSGPLAKNIQYF. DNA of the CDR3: TGTGCCAGCAGTGTAAGCGGGCCGCTAGCCAAAAACATTCAGTACTTC.

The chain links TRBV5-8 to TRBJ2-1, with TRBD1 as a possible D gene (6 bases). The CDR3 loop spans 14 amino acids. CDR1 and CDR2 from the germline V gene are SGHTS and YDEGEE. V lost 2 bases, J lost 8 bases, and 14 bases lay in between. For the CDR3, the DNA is TGTGCCAGCAGCTTTGTAGCGCCAGGGGATGAGCAGTTCTTC. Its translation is CASSFVAPGDEQFF.

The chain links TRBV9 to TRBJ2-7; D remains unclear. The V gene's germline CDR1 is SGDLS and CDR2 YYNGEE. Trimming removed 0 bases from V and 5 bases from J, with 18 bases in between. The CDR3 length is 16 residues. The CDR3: CASSVATSAPAHEQYF. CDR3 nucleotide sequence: TGTGCCAGCAGCGTAGCTACTTCGGCCCCGGCCCACGAGCAGTACTTC.

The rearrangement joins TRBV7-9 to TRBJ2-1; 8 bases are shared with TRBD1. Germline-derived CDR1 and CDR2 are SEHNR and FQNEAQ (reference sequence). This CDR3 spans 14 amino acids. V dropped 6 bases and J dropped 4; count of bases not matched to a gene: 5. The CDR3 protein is CASSPGQVYNEQFF. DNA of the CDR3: TGTGCCAGCAGTCCGGGACAGGTATACAATGAGCAGTTCTTC.

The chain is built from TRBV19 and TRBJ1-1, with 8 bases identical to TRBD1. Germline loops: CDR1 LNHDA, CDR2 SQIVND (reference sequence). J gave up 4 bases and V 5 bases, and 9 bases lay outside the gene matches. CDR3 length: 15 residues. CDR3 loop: CASSPGQGRTTEAFF. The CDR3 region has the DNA TGTGCCAGTAGTCCAGGACAGGGAAGGACCACTGAAGCTTTCTTT.

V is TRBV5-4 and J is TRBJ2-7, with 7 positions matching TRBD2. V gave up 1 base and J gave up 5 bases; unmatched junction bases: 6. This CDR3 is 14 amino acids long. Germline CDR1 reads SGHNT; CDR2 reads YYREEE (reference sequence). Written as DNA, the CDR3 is TGTGCCAGCAGCTTGCTCCGGGAGGCCCACGAGCAGTACTTC. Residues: CASSLLREAHEQYF.

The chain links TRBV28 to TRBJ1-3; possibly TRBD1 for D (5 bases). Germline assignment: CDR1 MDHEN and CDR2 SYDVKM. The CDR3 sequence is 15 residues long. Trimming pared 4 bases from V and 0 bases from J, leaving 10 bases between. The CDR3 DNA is TGTGCCAGCAGTTCAACAGGCTTCTCTGGAAACACCATATATTTT. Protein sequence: CASSSTGFSGNTIYF.